The 20 T cell receptor beta chains listed next were all sequenced from one sample in a study of blood T cells in healthy people across ages. Then a second PCR, running roughly 7 to 11 cycles, was carried out with a sample-barcoded 5' primer and a J-beta primer mix. MiXCR, applied by TCRdb to the 5' RACE reads, yields one record per CDR3 protein. The sample has hundreds of thousands of distinct CDR3 sequences, more than 25% seen once. What was sequenced was blood. The receptors come from an elderly woman in good health.

The chain carries TRBV7-3 and TRBJ2-1; no clear D gene. The CDR3 totals 13 residues. V lost 4 bases and J 10 bases, leaving 14 bases between the germline ends. Germline V gene data show CDR1 as SGHTA and CDR2 as FQGTGA. CDR3 coding DNA: TGTGCCAGCAGCTCCGGACCAGCTGGAGAGCAGTTCTTC. Its translation is CASSSGPAGEQFF.

CDR3 residues: CASSQLVIQGWYNEQYF. CDR3 sequence (DNA): TGTGCCAGCAGCCAATTGGTTATACAGGGATGGTATAATGAGCAGTACTTC. The chain recombines TRBV16 with TRBJ2-5; D possibly corresponds to TRBD1 (6 bases). The CDR3 length is 17 residues. Germline V gene lookup returns CDR1 KGHSY and CDR2 FQNENV. Trimming took off 1 base at V and 11 bases at J, with 26 bases between the two ends. The full variable domain, with the rest looked up from reference TRBV16 and TRBJ2-5, is GEEVAQTPKHLVRGEGQKAKLYCAPIKGHSYVFWYQQVLKNEFKFLISFQNENVFDETGMPKERFSAKCLPNSPCSLEIQATKLEDSAVYFCASSQLVIQGWYNEQYFGPGTRLLVL.

Only a few counts were recorded for this clonotype. One end of the junction fails to match germline, which may point to a read error. The chain links TRBV20-1 to TRBJ1-1; unclear D gene. The CDR3 length is 13 residues. From germline, CDR1 is DFQATT and CDR2 SNEGSKA (reference sequence). In DNA form, the CDR3 reads TGCAGCGCTAGAGTACAACCGAACACTGAAGCTTTCTTT. It specifies CSARVQPNTEAFF.

For this clonotype: No conserved phenylalanine or tryptophan is present at the end of the CDR3, so a read error is the likely explanation. The chain links TRBV11-2 to TRBJ1-1; D gene uncertain. The CDR3 runs 15 residues. Looked up from germline, CDR1 is SGHAT and CDR2 is FQNNGV. The V end was cut by 0 bases, the J end by 4 bases, with 12 bases between. This chain's CDR3 is CASSLDNWAGTEAFI. The CDR3 bases are TGTGCCAGCAGCTTAGATAATTGGGCGGGCACTGAAGCTTTCATT.

This clonotype was recorded at least ten times. The chain is built from TRBV4-3 and TRBJ2-7, with 7 nucleotides matching TRBD1. In germline, CDR1 is LGHNA, CDR2 YSLEER. J lost 0 bases, V lost 2 bases, and 4 bases had no gene match. This CDR3 has 15 amino acids. CDR3 in amino acids: CASSQTTGVSYEQYF. The DNA for the CDR3 is TGCGCCAGCAGCCAAACCACAGGGGTCTCCTACGAGCAGTACTTC.

This clonotype was detected ten times or more. This chain links TRBV19 with TRBJ2-6; no clear D gene. The germline V gene has CDR1 LNHDA and CDR2 SQIVND (reference sequence). CDR3 length: 15 residues. Trimming pared 1 base from V and 0 bases from J, leaving 4 bases between. The CDR3 nucleotides read TGTGCCAGTAGTATAGGGGGCTCTGGGGCCAACGTCCTGACTTTC. Translation: CASSIGGSGANVLTF.

The chain uses TRBV3-1 and TRBJ2-1, with TRBD2 matching 7 bases. CDR3 length: 12 amino acids. After removal of 7 bases from V and 13 bases from J, the junction contained 10 bases not matched to a gene. Germline values: CDR1 LGHDT, CDR2 YNNKEL (reference sequence). Here the CDR3 reads CASMTSRETQFF. CDR3 coding DNA: TGTGCCAGCATGACTAGCCGGGAGACCCAGTTCTTC.

This clonotype occurred many times. The rearrangement uses TRBV5-1 and TRBJ2-1, with D hard to call. Germline V gene data show CDR1 as SGHRS and CDR2 as YFSETQ. The V and J ends lost 5 bases and 0 bases respectively, with 15 bases between them. CDR3 length: 16 residues. As DNA, the CDR3 is TGCGCCAGCAGGGCCACCGAAGCAAGCTCCTACAATGAGCAGTTCTTC. Translation: CASRATEASSYNEQFF.

This clonotype was seen repeatedly, ten times or more. The genes are TRBV7-2 and TRBJ1-4, with D possibly TRBD1 on 5 matching bases. Per the germline V gene, CDR1 is SGHTA and CDR2 is FQGNSA. Trimming left V 3 bases short and J 0 bases short, with 8 bases between. This CDR3 contains 15 residues. The CDR3 reads CASSFDRSTNEKLFF. DNA for the CDR3: TGTGCCAGCAGCTTCGACAGATCAACTAATGAAAAACTGTTTTTT.

CDR3 in amino acids: CAINRETNTEAFF. The DNA of the CDR3 is TGTGCCATCAACAGGGAGACGAACACTGAAGCTTTCTTT. V and J are TRBV10-3 and TRBJ1-1; weak D call: TRBD1 (6 bases). CDR3 size: 13 residues. The V gene lost 7 bases and the J gene lost 1 base, with 10 bases spanning the gap. CDR1 ENHRY and CDR2 SYGVKD come from the germline V gene.

Details on this clonotype: This could be a read error, since a much larger clone is one nucleotide away. The J gene is TRBJ2-1, the V gene TRBV10-3; 11 positions agree with TRBD2. J lost 6 bases, V lost 0 bases, and 7 bases had no gene match. The length of the CDR3 is 17 residues. Germline CDR1 reads ENHRY; CDR2 reads SYGVKD. In DNA form, the CDR3 reads TGTGCCATCAGTGAGTCGGCAGGGACTAGCGGCTCCAATGAGCAGTTCTTC. Protein product: CAISESAGTSGSNEQFF.

This clonotype has only a few counts. The chain uses TRBV7-8 and TRBJ2-3; TRBD1 might be the D (12 bases). CDR1 SGHVS and CDR2 FQNEAQ come from the germline V gene. The CDR3 has 19 residues. V was cut by 5 bases and J by 7 bases, with 31 bases left in between. CDR3 sequence reads: CASSVKGTGGTSGGYTQYF. The DNA of the CDR3 is TGTGCCAGCAGCGTAAAAGGGACAGGGGGCACTAGCGGGGGTTATACGCAGTATTTT.

The sample holds a few counts of this clonotype. The chain carries TRBV19 and TRBJ1-2, with TRBD1 as a possible D gene (6 bases). Germline V gene sequence: CDR1 LNHDA, CDR2 SQIVND (reference sequence). The CDR3 consists of 13 residues. Trimming removed 2 bases at V and 6 bases at J, with 10 bases between. The CDR3 nucleotides read TGTGCCAGTAGTATAAGGGGGGCTGATGGCTACACCTTC. Translating gives CASSIRGADGYTF.

This clonotype was seen at least ten times. CDR3 amino acids: CASTGVYRGGYGYTF. The CDR3 DNA reads as TGCGCCAGCACTGGGGTGTATCGGGGCGGCTATGGCTACACCTTC. The V call is TRBV10-2, the J call TRBJ1-2; tentatively, D is TRBD1 (5 bases). CDR1 WSHSY and CDR2 SAAADI come from the germline V gene. This CDR3 is 15 amino acids long. The germline V and J ends were trimmed by 7 bases and 4 bases, with 19 bases remaining between them.

This clonotype came up a few times. A much more abundant neighbour one base away suggests this may be a read error. V is TRBV7-2 and J is TRBJ2-1; D is unclear. The J call may be wrong; the DNA end is better matched by TRBJ2-7. The CDR3 length is 12 residues. Per germline, CDR1 SGHTA and CDR2 FQGNSA. The CDR3 DNA follows: TGTGCCAGCAGCTCCCAGTACAATGAGCAGTACTTC. Translating it yields CASSSQYNEQYF.

This clonotype showed up many times. V gene TRBV15 combines with J gene TRBJ2-4; 10 nucleotides match TRBD2. Germline values: CDR1 LNHNV, CDR2 YYDKDF (reference sequence). This CDR3 comprises 17 residues. The ends lost 0 bases at V and 3 bases at J; junction bases unmatched: 5. Here the CDR3 DNA reads TGTGCCACCAGCAGAGATTTCGTAGCGGGAGGCAAAAACATTCAGTACTTC. The encoded protein is CATSRDFVAGGKNIQYF.

This clonotype was seen only a few times. This chain uses TRBV20-1 with TRBJ2-5; 13 bases are a match to TRBD2. CDR1 and CDR2 from the germline V gene are DFQATT and SNEGSKA (reference sequence). The CDR3 extends over 18 amino acids. V dropped 3 bases and J dropped 4; count of bases not matched to a gene: 14. The CDR3 sequence is CSASGQLAGGPLGETQYF. The CDR3 nucleotides read TGCAGTGCTAGTGGGCAACTAGCGGGAGGGCCTTTGGGAGAGACCCAGTACTTC.

This clonotype was seen a few times. The chain joins TRBV5-4 to TRBJ2-3; possibly TRBD2 for D (5 bases). Trimming removed 4 bases at V and 4 bases at J, with 22 bases between. CDR3 length equals 17 residues. Germline V gene sequence: CDR1 SGHNT, CDR2 YYREEE (reference sequence). This chain's CDR3 is CASSPGGGGRWADTQYF. The CDR3 region has the DNA TGTGCCAGCAGCCCCGGTGGAGGCGGGCGGTGGGCAGATACGCAGTATTTT.

The chain joins TRBV5-1 to TRBJ2-7, with 11 positions matching TRBD2. The CDR3 runs 16 residues. CDR1 is SGHRS and CDR2 is YFSETQ in the germline V gene. The V gene end was trimmed by 3 bases and the J gene end by 1 base; junction bases not matched to a gene: 6. Here the CDR3 reads CASSSSGGHLSYEQYF. The CDR3 nucleotides read TGCGCCAGCAGCTCTAGCGGGGGGCACCTTTCCTACGAGCAGTACTTC.

Concerning this clonotype: Compared with germline, one end of the junction differs, possibly owing to a read error. The chain has TRBV28 and TRBJ2-5, with 7 bases lining up with TRBD1. The CDR3 runs to 12 residues. Germline CDR1 and CDR2: MDHEN and SYDVKM. CDR3 sequence (DNA): TGTGCCGGCAGACAGGGATCGGCGACCCAGAACTTC. Translating gives CAGRQGSATQNF. The whole variable domain, remainder taken from reference TRBV28 and TRBJ2-5, is DVKVTQSSRYLVKRTGEKVFLECVQDMDHENMFWYRQDPGLGLRLIYFSYDVKMKEKGDIPEGYSVSREKKERFSLILESASTNQTSMYLCAGRQGSATQNFGPGTRLLVL.